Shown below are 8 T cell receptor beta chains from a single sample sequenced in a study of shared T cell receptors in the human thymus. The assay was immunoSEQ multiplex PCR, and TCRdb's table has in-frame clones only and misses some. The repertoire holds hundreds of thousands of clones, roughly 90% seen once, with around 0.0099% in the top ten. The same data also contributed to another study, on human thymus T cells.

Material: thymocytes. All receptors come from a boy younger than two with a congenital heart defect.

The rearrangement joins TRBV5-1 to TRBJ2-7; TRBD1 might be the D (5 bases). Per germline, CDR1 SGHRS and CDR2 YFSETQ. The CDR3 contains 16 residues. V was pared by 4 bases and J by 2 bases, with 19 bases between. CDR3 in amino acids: CASSLSSQGGPYEQYF. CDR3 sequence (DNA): TGCGCCAGCAGCCTATCGTCGCAGGGCGGACCCTACGAGCAGTACTTC.

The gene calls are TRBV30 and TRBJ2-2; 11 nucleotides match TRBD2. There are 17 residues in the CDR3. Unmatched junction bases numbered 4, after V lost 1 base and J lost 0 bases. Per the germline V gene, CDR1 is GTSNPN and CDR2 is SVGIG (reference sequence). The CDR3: CAWSGLAGTANTGELFF. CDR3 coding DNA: TGTGCCTGGAGTGGACTAGCGGGAACCGCGAACACCGGGGAGCTGTTTTTT.

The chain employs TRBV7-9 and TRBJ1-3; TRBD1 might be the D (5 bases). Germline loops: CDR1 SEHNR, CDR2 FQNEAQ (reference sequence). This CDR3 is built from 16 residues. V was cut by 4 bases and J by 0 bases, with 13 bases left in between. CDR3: CASSCQQATSGNTIYF. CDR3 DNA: TGTGCCAGCAGCTGTCAACAGGCGACCTCTGGAAACACCATATATTTT.

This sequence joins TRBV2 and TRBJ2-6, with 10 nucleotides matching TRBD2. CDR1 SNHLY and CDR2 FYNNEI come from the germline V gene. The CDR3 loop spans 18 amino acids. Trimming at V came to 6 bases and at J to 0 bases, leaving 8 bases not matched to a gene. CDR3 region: CASSRLAGEHSGANVLTF. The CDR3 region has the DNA TGTGCCAGCAGCCGACTAGCGGGTGAGCACTCTGGGGCCAACGTCCTGACTTTC.

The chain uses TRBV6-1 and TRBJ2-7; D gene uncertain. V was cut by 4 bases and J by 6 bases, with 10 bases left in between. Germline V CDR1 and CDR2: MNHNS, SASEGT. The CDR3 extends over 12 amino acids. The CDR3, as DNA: TGTGCCAGCAGTGTAAGTGGGCGCGAGCAGTACTTC. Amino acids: CASSVSGREQYF.

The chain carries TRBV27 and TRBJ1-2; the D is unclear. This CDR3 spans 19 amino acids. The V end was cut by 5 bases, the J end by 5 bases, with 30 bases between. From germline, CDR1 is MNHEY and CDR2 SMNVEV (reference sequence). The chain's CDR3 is CASSLTDRHRGAAFYGYTF. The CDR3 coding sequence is TGTGCCAGCAGTCTCACCGACCGGCACCGGGGAGCGGCCTTTTATGGCTACACCTTC.

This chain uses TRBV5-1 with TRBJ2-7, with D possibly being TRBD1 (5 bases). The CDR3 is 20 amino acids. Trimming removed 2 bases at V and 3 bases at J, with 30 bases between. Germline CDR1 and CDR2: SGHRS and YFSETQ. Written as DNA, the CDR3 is TGCGCCAGCAGCTTCTTCAACCACCGCATGGGGCTAGAGCATATCTACGAGCAGTACTTC. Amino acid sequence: CASSFFNHRMGLEHIYEQYF.

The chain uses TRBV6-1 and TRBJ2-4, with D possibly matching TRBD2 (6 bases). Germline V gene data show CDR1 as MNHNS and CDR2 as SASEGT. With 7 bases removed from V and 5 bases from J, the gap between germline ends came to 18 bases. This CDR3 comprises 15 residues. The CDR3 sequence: CASTKLEGPQNIQYF. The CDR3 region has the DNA TGTGCCAGCACTAAATTGGAGGGTCCTCAAAACATTCAGTACTTC.